This T cell receptor (beta chain) was sequenced during a study of blood T cell repertoires in COVID-19. Using immunoSEQ multiplex PCR, the repertoire was profiled, and TCRdb retains in-frame clones only, with some absent. Among some 240,000 clones listed, nearly 90% were seen once. CDR1 and CDR2 from the germline V gene are LNHDA and SQIVND (reference sequence). Trimming shortened V by 5 bases and J by 4 bases, and 21 bases separated the two germline ends. The CDR3 consists of 17 residues. The sample taken for sequencing was peripheral blood. This sequence originates from a woman aged 60-75 years with COVID-19, enrolled during active disease. The genes are TRBV19 and TRBJ1-5, with D tentatively TRBD1 (6 bases). CDR3 amino acids: CASSPSAQGFGNQPQHF. CDR3 sequence (DNA): TGTGCCAGTAGTCCCTCCGCGCAGGGGTTTGGAAATCAGCCCCAGCATTTT.